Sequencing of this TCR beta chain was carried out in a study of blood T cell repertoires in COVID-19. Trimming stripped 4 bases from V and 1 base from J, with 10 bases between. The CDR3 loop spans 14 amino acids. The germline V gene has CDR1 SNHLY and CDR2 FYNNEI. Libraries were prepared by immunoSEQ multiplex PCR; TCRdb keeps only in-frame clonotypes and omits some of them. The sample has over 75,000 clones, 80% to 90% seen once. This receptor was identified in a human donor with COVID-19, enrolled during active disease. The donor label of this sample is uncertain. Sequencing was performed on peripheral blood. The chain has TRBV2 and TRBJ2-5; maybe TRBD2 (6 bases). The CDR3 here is CASSGLAVQETQYF. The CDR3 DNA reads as TGTGCCAGCAGTGGATTAGCGGTCCAAGAGACCCAGTACTTC. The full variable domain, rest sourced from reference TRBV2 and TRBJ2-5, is EPEVTQTPSHQVTQMGQEVILRCVPISNHLYFYWYRQILGQKVEFLVSFYNNEISEKSEIFDDQFSVERPDGSNFTLKIRSTKLEDSAMYFCASSGLAVQETQYFGPGTRLLVL.